The 9 T cell receptor beta chains given below trace back to one sample, sequenced in a study of cytomegalovirus exposure and HLA in healthy donors. The PCR made use of 60 Vbeta and 13 Jbeta primers. Produced via immunoSEQ multiplex PCR; TCRdb's table is partial and in-frame only. This table holds 150,000 to 200,000 clones, around four fifths found once. Sample: PBMCs. These receptors originate from a man aged 18 to 35 in good health and CMV-seronegative.

This chain connects TRBV7-3 to TRBJ2-2; D gene ambiguous. Germline assignment: CDR1 SGHTA and CDR2 FQGTGA. There are 13 residues in the CDR3. Trimming pared 4 bases from V and 6 bases from J, leaving 9 bases between. Written as DNA, the CDR3 is TGTGCCAGCAGCTCCAGGATCCCCGGGGAGCTGTTTTTT. It is translated as CASSSRIPGELFF.

CDR3 sequence: CASSVKGDGYTF. The CDR3 DNA reads as TGTGCCAGCAGCGTAAAAGGGGATGGCTACACCTTC. The chain is built from TRBV9 and TRBJ1-2, with a weak D call TRBD1 (5 bases). Trimming shortened V by 1 base and J by 6 bases, and 7 bases separated the two germline ends. The CDR3 extends over 12 amino acids. Germline CDR1 reads SGDLS; CDR2 reads YYNGEE.

The rearrangement joins TRBV5-3 to TRBJ2-1; tentative D call: TRBD1 (5 bases). TRBV5-3 qualifies as an ORF whose function is uncertain. The CDR3 has 16 residues. V was pared by 4 bases and J by 0 bases, with 14 bases between. The CDR3 coding sequence is TGTGCCAGAAGCCACTTAGGGGCGTACTCCTACAATGAGCAGTTCTTC. Protein sequence: CARSHLGAYSYNEQFF.

The chain links TRBV4-1 to TRBJ1-2; no clear D. The CDR3 runs to 14 residues. The germline CDR1 and CDR2 sequences are MGHRA and YSYEKL. V was pared by 5 bases and J by 4 bases, with 14 bases between. CDR3 protein: CASSGFTRGYGYTF. The CDR3 DNA sequence: TGCGCCAGCAGCGGGTTTACCCGGGGCTATGGCTACACCTTC.

The chain joins TRBV5-1 to TRBJ2-4, with TRBD1 as a possible D gene (7 bases). Trimming took off 4 bases at V and 6 bases at J, with 14 bases between the two ends. Germline values: CDR1 SGHRS, CDR2 YFSETQ. CDR3 length: 14 amino acids. CDR3 sequence: CASSPRGQLNIQYF. The CDR3 nucleotides are TGCGCCAGCAGCCCGCGGGGACAGTTAAACATTCAGTACTTC. The variable domain in full, completed from reference TRBV5-1 and TRBJ2-4, reads KAGVTQTPRYLIKTRGQQVTLSCSPISGHRSVSWYQQTPGQGLQFLFEYFSETQRNKGNFPGRFSGRQFSNSRSEMNVSTLELGDSALYLCASSPRGQLNIQYFGAGTRLSVL.

This clone was observed a single time. The chain uses TRBV19 and TRBJ2-1; a possible D gene is TRBD1 (5 bases). The germline V gene has CDR1 LNHDA and CDR2 SQIVND (reference sequence). V was clipped by 1 base and J by 0 bases, with 10 bases between them. This CDR3 spans 16 amino acids. This chain's CDR3 is CASSIGQGSSYNEQFF. The CDR3 DNA is TGTGCCAGTAGTATAGGCCAGGGAAGCTCCTACAATGAGCAGTTCTTC.

The V and J genes are TRBV5-6 and TRBJ2-6; possibly TRBD1 for D (6 bases). Deletions cut 5 bases from V and 0 bases from J, with 12 bases between. Per the germline V gene, CDR1 is SGHDT and CDR2 is YYEEEE. The CDR3 loop spans 16 amino acids. In nucleotides, the CDR3 is TGTGCCAGCAGTCAAGGACAGTACTCTGGGGCCAACGTCCTGACTTTC. It encodes CASSQGQYSGANVLTF.

The chain is built from TRBV19 and TRBJ2-3; 11 nucleotides line up with TRBD2. Germline assignment: CDR1 LNHDA and CDR2 SQIVND (reference sequence). Germline trimming cut 9 bases from V and 0 bases from J; bases unmatched to any gene: 5. The CDR3 covers 15 residues. CDR3 DNA sequence: TGTGCCAGCTCCGGACTAGCGGGTAGCACAGATACGCAGTATTTT. Translation gives CASSGLAGSTDTQYF.

V and J are TRBV2 and TRBJ2-2, with D possibly TRBD2 on 5 matching bases. Germline loops: CDR1 SNHLY, CDR2 FYNNEI. Trimming cost V 6 bases and J 4 bases, with 9 bases left between them. The CDR3 is 13 amino acids. The CDR3 bases are TGTGCCAGCAGCCGGGGTGGCACCGGGGAGCTGTTTTTT. Translation gives CASSRGGTGELFF.